Listed below are T cell receptor beta chains from one sample, sequenced in a study of blood T cell repertoires in COVID-19. The data were produced by immunoSEQ multiplex PCR, yet TCRdb's version contains in-frame clones alone and is incomplete. In the table there are around 250,000 clones, around 82% of which are singletons. The sequenced sample consisted of peripheral blood. The source of these receptors is a man at least 80 years old with acute or convalescent COVID-19. CDR3s include the opening cysteine and the closing phenylalanine or tryptophan. The D gene is left open where the match is weak. Rows may omit the clone size; those that give it use once, few, many or a size class.

CDR3aa: CASSLQGLGQPQHF
CDR3nt: TGTGCCAGCAGTTTGCAGGGACTCGGACAGCCCCAGCATTTT
v_gene: TRBV27
d_gene: NA
j_gene: TRBJ1-5
abundance: NA

CDR3aa: CASSFNRQGSNEQFF
CDR3nt: TGTGCCAGCAGCTTCAACCGACAGGGTAGCAATGAGCAGTTCTTC
v_gene: TRBV7-9
d_gene: TRBD1
j_gene: TRBJ2-1
abundance: NA

CDR3aa: CASSQEGGSTTGHTQYF
CDR3nt: TGTGCCAGCAGCCAAGAAGGGGGCTCTACTACAGGTCATACGCAGTATTTT
v_gene: TRBV14
d_gene: TRBD1
j_gene: TRBJ2-3
abundance: NA

CDR3aa: CAISESGLVKTQYF
CDR3nt: TGTGCCATCAGTGAGTCAGGACTAGTAAAGACCCAGTACTTC
v_gene: TRBV10-3
d_gene: TRBD2
j_gene: TRBJ2-5
abundance: few

CDR3aa: CASSSTQGTQETQYF
CDR3nt: TGTGCCAGCAGCTCCACACAGGGAACACAAGAGACCCAGTACTTC
v_gene: TRBV7-9
d_gene: NA
j_gene: TRBJ2-5
abundance: NA

CDR3aa: CASRAKTEPGNTIYF
CDR3nt: TGTGCCAGCAGGGCTAAGACAGAGCCTGGAAACACCATATATTTT
v_gene: TRBV21-1
d_gene: NA
j_gene: TRBJ1-3
abundance: NA

CDR3aa: CASSKVEGQGLNTEAFF
CDR3nt: TGTGCCAGCAGCAAAGTAGAGGGCCAGGGGTTGAACACTGAAGCTTTCTTT
v_gene: TRBV21-1
d_gene: NA
j_gene: TRBJ1-1
abundance: NA

CDR3aa: CASSPDGGSYYNEQFF
CDR3nt: TGTGCCAGCAGCCCGGACGGCGGGAGCTACTACAATGAGCAGTTCTTC
v_gene: TRBV3-1/TRBV3-2
d_gene: TRBD2
j_gene: TRBJ2-1
abundance: NA

CDR3aa: CASSFPFRIAGSTDTQYF
CDR3nt: TGTGCCAGCAGCTTCCCTTTTCGGATAGCGGGGAGCACAGATACGCAGTATTTT
v_gene: TRBV7-9
d_gene: TRBD2
j_gene: TRBJ2-3
abundance: NA

CDR3aa: CASSWGGATYNEQFF
CDR3nt: TGTGCCAGCAGCTGGGGTGGGGCTACCTACAATGAGCAGTTCTTC
v_gene: TRBV7-2
d_gene: NA
j_gene: TRBJ2-1
abundance: NA

CDR3aa: CASRETSGAVEQYF
CDR3nt: TGTGCCAGCAGGGAGACTAGCGGGGCGGTTGAGCAGTACTTC
v_gene: TRBV25-1
d_gene: TRBD2
j_gene: TRBJ2-7
abundance: NA

CDR3aa: CASSWTENQPQHF
CDR3nt: TGTGCCAGCAGCTGGACAGAGAATCAGCCCCAGCATTTT
v_gene: TRBV6-2/TRBV6-3
d_gene: NA
j_gene: TRBJ1-5
abundance: NA

CDR3aa: CASSLLAGGPVDEQYF
CDR3nt: TGTGCCAGCAGCCTTCTAGCGGGGGGGCCGGTCGACGAGCAGTACTTC
v_gene: TRBV6-2/TRBV6-3
d_gene: TRBD2
j_gene: TRBJ2-7
abundance: few

CDR3aa: CALIPGLATNEKLFF
CDR3nt: TGTGCCTTAATCCCGGGTCTCGCAACTAATGAAAAACTGTTTTTT
v_gene: TRBV30
d_gene: NA
j_gene: TRBJ1-4
abundance: NA

CDR3aa: CASSPRADFGRATYTDTQYF
CDR3nt: TGTGCCAGCAGCCCCCGTGCCGACTTTGGGCGGGCGACCTACACAGATACGCAGTATTTT
v_gene: TRBV5-8
d_gene: NA
j_gene: TRBJ2-3
abundance: NA

CDR3aa: CASSSGQGIQETQYF
CDR3nt: TGCGCCAGCAGCTCCGGACAGGGGATCCAAGAGACCCAGTACTTC
v_gene: TRBV5-1
d_gene: TRBD1
j_gene: TRBJ2-5
abundance: NA